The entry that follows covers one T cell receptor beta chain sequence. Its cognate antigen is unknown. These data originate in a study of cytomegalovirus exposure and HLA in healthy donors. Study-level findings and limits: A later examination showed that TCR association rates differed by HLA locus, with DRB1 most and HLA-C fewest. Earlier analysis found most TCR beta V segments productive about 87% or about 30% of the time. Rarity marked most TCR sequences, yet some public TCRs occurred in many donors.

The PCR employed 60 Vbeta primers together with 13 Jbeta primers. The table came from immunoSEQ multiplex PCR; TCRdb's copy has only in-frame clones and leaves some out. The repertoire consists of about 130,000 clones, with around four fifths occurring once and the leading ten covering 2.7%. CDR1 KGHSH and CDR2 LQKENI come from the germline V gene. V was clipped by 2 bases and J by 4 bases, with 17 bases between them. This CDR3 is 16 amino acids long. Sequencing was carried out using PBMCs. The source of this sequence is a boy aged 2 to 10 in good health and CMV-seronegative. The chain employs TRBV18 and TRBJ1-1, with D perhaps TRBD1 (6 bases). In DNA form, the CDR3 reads TGTGCCAGCTCACCATCCGGGGCCCGCAGGGGCACTGAAGCTTTCTTT. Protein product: CASSPSGARRGTEAFF.